Listed below are T cell receptor beta chains from one sample, sequenced in a study of cytomegalovirus exposure and HLA in healthy donors. TCRdb's copy holds only in-frame clones and misses some; the assay was immunoSEQ multiplex PCR. The sample carries about 180,000 clones, around 77% recorded once. Source material: PBMCs. These receptors originate from a man aged 55 to 70 in good health and CMV-seronegative. The CDR3 runs from the conserved cysteine through the conserved F or W.

V	J	CDR3
TRBV5-4	TRBJ2-2	CASSLLRGATTGELFF
TRBV28	TRBJ2-7	CASSFSGNYEQYF
TRBV6-1	TRBJ1-1	CASSAEYNTEAFF
TRBV4-2	TRBJ1-1	CASSQDSGPCEAFF
TRBV7-9	TRBJ2-5	CSSSLSGTYQETQYF
TRBV27	TRBJ2-1	CASSLQTGTGGNEQFF
TRBV2	TRBJ1-2	CASSEALVRTGGYTF
TRBV27	TRBJ2-3	CASSTIRTSGRTDTQYF
TRBV6-5	TRBJ1-5	CASSQGGLGQPQHF
TRBV6-1	TRBJ2-2	CASSRDRGPFGELFF
TRBV30	TRBJ2-7	CASTWREGDEQYF
TRBV5-4	TRBJ2-3	CASSIAGGPTDTQYF
TRBV19	TRBJ1-4	CASSSTGEGNEKLFF
TRBV5-1	TRBJ2-5	CASRVPGGETQYF
TRBV6-5	TRBJ2-7	CASISSVSYEQYF
TRBV7-3	TRBJ2-5	CASSGVGQETQYF
TRBV5-1	TRBJ2-5	CASSLAGTSGEAQYF
TRBV5-1	TRBJ2-3	CASSVGQGADTQYF
TRBV5-1	TRBJ2-3	CASSLEPRDTQYF
TRBV5-6	TRBJ2-2	CASSYDFGTMNTGELFF
TRBV9	TRBJ2-1	CASSASGRSDNEQFF
TRBV7-9	TRBJ1-3	CASSLSGPRNTIYF
TRBV5-4	TRBJ2-5	CASSSLQGTYETQYF
TRBV15	TRBJ2-1	CATSRGGTSGNNEQFF
TRBV6-1	TRBJ2-3	CASSEPAGLSTDTQYF
TRBV5-4	TRBJ2-7	CASSFGGRTFYEQYF
TRBV28	TRBJ1-5	CASTGGNQPQHF
TRBV9	TRBJ2-7	CASSVLASSISYEQYF
TRBV5-1	TRBJ2-2	CASSMDRQNTGELFF
TRBV14	TRBJ1-2	CASSQGIFLGRADGYTF
TRBV5-6	TRBJ1-1	CASSRGGVSTEAFF
TRBV16	TRBJ2-5	CASSQWGGGGETQYF
TRBV19	TRBJ1-5	CASEQGGNQPQHF
TRBV27	TRBJ1-3	CASRRGGNLAGNTIYF
TRBV29-1	TRBJ1-1	CSGQGGTEAFF